This T cell receptor beta chain was obtained from a study of blood T cell repertoires in COVID-19. Study context: T cells, B-cell-depleted T cells, or PBMCs provided the cDNA or gDNA that served as material.

Here immunoSEQ multiplex PCR was the method, and the copy in TCRdb shows in-frame clones only, minus some. The data hold about 160,000 clones, with around 81% observed a single time. CDR1 and CDR2 from the germline V gene are SGHRS and YFSETQ. J lost 1 base, V lost 4 bases, and 6 bases had no gene match. The CDR3 sequence is 15 residues long. The TCR sequence derives from a man between 60 and 75 years old with active or convalescent COVID-19. The sequenced sample was peripheral blood. The chain couples TRBV5-1 to TRBJ1-1, with 8 positions matching TRBD1. The CDR3 coding sequence is TGCGCCAGCAGCAGTATCGGACAGGGGAACACTGAAGCTTTCTTT. Protein sequence: CASSSIGQGNTEAFF.